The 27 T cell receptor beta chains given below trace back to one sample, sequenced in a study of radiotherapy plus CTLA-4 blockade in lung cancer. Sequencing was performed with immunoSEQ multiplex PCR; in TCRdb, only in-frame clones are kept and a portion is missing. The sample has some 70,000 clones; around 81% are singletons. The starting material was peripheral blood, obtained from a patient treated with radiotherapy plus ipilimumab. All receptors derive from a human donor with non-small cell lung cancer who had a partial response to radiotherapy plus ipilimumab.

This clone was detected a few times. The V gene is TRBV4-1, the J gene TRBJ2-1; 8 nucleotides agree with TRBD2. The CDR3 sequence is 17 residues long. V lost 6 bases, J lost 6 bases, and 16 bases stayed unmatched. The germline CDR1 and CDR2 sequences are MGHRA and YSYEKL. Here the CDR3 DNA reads TGCGCCAGCAGTCCGGGACTAGGGGGTAGGCGAGGCAATGAGCAGTTCTTC. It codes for CASSPGLGGRRGNEQFF.

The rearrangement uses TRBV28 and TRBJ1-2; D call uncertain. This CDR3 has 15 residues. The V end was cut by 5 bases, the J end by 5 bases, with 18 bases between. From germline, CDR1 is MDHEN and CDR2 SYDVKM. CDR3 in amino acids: CASSPRDGLRYGYTF. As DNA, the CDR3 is TGTGCCAGCAGTCCACGCGACGGACTCCGTTATGGCTACACCTTC.

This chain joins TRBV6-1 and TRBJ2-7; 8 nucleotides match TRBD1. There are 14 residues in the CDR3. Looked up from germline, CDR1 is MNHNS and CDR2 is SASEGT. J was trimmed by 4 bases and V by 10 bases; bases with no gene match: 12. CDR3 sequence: CATLHTGGPYEQYF. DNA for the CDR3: TGTGCCACCCTACACACAGGGGGACCTTACGAGCAGTACTTC.

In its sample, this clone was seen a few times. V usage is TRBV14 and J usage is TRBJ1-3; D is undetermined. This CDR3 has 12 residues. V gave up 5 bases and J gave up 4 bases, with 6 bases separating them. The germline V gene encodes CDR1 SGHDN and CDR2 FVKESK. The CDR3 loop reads CASSLRGNTIYF. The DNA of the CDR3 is TGTGCCAGCAGCTTGAGGGGAAACACCATATATTTT.

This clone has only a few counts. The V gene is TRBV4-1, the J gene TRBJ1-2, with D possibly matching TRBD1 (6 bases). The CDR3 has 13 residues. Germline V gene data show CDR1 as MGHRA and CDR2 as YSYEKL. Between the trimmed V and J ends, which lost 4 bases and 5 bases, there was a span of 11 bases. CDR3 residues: CASSPDRKYGYTF. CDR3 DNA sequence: TGCGCCAGCAGCCCCGACAGGAAGTATGGCTACACCTTC.

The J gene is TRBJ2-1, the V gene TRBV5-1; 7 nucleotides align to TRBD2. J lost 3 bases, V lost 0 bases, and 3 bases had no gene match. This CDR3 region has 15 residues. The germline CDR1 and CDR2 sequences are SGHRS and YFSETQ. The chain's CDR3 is CASSLVTSSYNEQFF. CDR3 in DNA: TGCGCCAGCAGCTTGGTGACTAGCAGCTACAATGAGCAGTTCTTC.

CDR3 nucleotides: TGCGCCAGCAGTGATAACAGGCGTACTGGAAACACCATATATTTT. As protein: CASSDNRRTGNTIYF. The rearrangement links TRBV10-2 to TRBJ1-3, with D possibly matching TRBD1 (5 bases). With 3 bases removed from V and 2 bases from J, the gap between germline ends came to 11 bases. CDR1 and CDR2 (germline): WSHSY, SAAADI. There are 15 residues in the CDR3.

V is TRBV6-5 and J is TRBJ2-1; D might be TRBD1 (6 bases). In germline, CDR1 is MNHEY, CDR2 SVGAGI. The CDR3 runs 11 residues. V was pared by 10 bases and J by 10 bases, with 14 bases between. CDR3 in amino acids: CATTSGDEQFF. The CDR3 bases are TGTGCCACAACCTCAGGGGACGAGCAGTTCTTC.

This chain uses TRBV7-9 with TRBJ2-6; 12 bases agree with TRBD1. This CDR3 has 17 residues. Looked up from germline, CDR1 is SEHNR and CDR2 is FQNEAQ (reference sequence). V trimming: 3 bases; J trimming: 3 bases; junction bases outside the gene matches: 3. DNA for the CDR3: TGTGCCAGCAGCTTCGGGGACAGGGGGCGTGGGGCCAACGTCCTGACTTTC. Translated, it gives CASSFGDRGRGANVLTF.

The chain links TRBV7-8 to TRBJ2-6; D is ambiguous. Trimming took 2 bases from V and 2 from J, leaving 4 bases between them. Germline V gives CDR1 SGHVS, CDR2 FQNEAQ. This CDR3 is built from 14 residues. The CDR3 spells CASSLIAGANVLTF. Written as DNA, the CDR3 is TGTGCCAGCAGCTTAATAGCTGGGGCCAACGTCCTGACTTTC. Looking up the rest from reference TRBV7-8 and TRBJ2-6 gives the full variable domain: GAGVSQSPRYKVAKRGQDVALRCDPISGHVSLFWYQQALGQGPEFLTYFQNEAQLDKSGLPSDRFFAERPEGSVSTLKIQRTQQEDSAVYLCASSLIAGANVLTFGAGSRLTVL.

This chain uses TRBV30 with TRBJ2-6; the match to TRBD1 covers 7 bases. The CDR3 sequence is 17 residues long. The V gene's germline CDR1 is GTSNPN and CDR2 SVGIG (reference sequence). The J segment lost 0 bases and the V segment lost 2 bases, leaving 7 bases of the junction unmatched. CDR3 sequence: CAWSPGTVTSGANVLTF. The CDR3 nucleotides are TGTGCCTGGAGTCCTGGGACAGTCACCTCTGGGGCCAACGTCCTGACTTTC.

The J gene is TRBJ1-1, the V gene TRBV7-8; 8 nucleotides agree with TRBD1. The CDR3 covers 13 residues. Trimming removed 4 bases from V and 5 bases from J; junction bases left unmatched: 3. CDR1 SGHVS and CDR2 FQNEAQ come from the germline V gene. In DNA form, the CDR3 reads TGTGCCAGCAGCTCGGGACAGGCGACTGAAGCTTTCTTT. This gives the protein CASSSGQATEAFF.

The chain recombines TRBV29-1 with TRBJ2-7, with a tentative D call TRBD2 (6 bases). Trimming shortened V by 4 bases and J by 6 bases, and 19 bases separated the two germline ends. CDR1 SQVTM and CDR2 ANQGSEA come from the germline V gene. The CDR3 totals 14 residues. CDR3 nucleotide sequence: TGCAGCGTTGTGAAAGACAGACTAGTCGGCGAGCAGTACTTC. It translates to CSVVKDRLVGEQYF.

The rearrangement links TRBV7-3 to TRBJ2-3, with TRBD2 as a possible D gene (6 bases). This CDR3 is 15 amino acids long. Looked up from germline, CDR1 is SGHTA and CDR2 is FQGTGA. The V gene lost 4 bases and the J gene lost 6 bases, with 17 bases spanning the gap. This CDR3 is CASSSGNSGPDTQYF. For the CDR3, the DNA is TGTGCCAGCAGCTCCGGGAATAGCGGCCCTGATACGCAGTATTTT.

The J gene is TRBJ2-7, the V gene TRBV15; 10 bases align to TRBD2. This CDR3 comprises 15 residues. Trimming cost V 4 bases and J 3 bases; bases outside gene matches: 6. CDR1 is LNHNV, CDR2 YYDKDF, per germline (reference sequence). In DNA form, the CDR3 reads TGTGCCACCAGCACTGGAGGGACTAGCGTCTACGAGCAGTACTTC. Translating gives CATSTGGTSVYEQYF.

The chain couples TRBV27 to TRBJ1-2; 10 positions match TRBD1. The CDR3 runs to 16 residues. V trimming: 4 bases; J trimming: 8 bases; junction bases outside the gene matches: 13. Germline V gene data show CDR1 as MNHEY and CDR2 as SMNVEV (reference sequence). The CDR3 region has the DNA TGTGCCAGCAGTTCCAACCCCGGGACAGGGGTAAGGGGCTACACCTTC. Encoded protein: CASSSNPGTGVRGYTF.

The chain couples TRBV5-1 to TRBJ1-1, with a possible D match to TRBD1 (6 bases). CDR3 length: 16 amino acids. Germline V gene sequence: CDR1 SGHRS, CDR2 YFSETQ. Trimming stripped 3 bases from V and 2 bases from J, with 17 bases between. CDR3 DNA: TGCGCCAGCAGCTCAGGACAGCGAAACTATAACACTGAAGCTTTCTTT. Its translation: CASSSGQRNYNTEAFF.

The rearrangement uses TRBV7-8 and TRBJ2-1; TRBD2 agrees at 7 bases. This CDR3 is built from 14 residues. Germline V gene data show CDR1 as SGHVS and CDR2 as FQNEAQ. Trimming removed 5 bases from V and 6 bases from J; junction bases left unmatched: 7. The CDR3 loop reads CASSLYGTTNEQFF. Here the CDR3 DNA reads TGTGCCAGCAGCCTATACGGGACTACCAATGAGCAGTTCTTC.

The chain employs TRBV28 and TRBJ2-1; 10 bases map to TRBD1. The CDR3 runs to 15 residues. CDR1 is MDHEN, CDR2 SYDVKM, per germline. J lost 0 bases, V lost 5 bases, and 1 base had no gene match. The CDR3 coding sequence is TGTGCCAGCAGTGACAGGGGGCCCTCCTACAATGAGCAGTTCTTC. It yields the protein CASSDRGPSYNEQFF. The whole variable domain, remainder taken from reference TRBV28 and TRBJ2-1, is DVKVTQSSRYLVKRTGEKVFLECVQDMDHENMFWYRQDPGLGLRLIYFSYDVKMKEKGDIPEGYSVSREKKERFSLILESASTNQTSMYLCASSDRGPSYNEQFFGPGTRLTVL.

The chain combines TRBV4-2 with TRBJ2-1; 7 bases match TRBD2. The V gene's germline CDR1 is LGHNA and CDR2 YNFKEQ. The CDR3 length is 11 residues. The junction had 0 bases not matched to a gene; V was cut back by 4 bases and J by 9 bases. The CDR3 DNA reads TGTGCCAGCAGCCGCGGGGGTGAGCAGTTCTTC. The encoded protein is CASSRGGEQFF.

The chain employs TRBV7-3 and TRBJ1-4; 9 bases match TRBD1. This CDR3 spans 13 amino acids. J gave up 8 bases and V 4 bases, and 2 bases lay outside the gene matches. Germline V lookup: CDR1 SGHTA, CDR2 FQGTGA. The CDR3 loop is CASSSGQGEKLFF. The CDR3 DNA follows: TGTGCCAGCAGCTCGGGACAGGGCGAAAAACTGTTTTTT.

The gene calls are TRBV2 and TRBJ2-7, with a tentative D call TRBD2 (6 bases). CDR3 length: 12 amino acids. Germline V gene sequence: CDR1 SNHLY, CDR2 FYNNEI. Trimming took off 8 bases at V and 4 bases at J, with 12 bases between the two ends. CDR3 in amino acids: CASLREWYEQYF. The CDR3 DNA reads TGTGCCAGCCTCCGGGAGTGGTACGAGCAGTACTTC. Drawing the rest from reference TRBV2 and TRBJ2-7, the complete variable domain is EPEVTQTPSHQVTQMGQEVILRCVPISNHLYFYWYRQILGQKVEFLVSFYNNEISEKSEIFDDQFSVERPDGSNFTLKIRSTKLEDSAMYFCASLREWYEQYFGPGTRLTVT.

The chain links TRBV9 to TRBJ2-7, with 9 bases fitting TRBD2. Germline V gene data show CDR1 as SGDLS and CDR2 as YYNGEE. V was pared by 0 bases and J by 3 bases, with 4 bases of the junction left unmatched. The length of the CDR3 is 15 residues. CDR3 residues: CASSVGSGRSYEQYF. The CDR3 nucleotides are TGTGCCAGCAGCGTAGGGAGCGGGAGGAGCTACGAGCAGTACTTC.

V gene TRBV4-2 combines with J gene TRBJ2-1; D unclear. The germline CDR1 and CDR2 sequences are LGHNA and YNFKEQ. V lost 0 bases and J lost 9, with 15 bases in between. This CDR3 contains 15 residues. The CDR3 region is CASSQEVLSPGEQFF. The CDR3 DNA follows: TGTGCCAGCAGCCAAGAGGTCCTTAGCCCCGGTGAGCAGTTCTTC.

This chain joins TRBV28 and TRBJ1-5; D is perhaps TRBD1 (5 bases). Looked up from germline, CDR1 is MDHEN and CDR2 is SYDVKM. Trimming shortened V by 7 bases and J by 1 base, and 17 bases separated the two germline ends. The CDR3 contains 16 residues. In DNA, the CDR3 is TGTGCCAGCACCTCACCCCGGGGGGGGAGCAATCAGCCCCAGCATTTT. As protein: CASTSPRGGSNQPQHF.

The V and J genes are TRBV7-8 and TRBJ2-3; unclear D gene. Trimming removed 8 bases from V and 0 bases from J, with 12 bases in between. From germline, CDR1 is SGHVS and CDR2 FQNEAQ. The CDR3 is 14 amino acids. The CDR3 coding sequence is TGTGCCAGCGGGCCACGTCCGAGCACAGATACGCAGTATTTT. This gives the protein CASGPRPSTDTQYF.

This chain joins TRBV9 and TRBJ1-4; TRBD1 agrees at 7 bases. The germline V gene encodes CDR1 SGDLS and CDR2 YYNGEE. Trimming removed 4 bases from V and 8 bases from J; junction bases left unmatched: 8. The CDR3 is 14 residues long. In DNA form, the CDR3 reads TGTGCCAGCAGCTCGTTGGACAGGACGGAAAAACTGTTTTTT. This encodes CASSSLDRTEKLFF.